This is a list of T cell receptor beta chains from one sample in a study of blood T cells in healthy people across ages. MiXCR, run by TCRdb on the 5' RACE reads, gives a single entry per CDR3 protein. The sample lists about 900,000 distinct CDR3 sequences, about 48% occurring once. Sequenced sample: blood. These receptors were taken from a man younger than 40 in good health. Both conserved end residues are trimmed from each CDR3. For some rows the clone size is stated as once, few or many, or as a class when expanded; others skip it.

v_gene: TRBV28; abundance: few; CDR3aa: ASSFGQIYGYT
v_gene: TRBV27; abundance: few; CDR3aa: ASSSRGREQY
v_gene: TRBV7-3; abundance: .; CDR3aa: ASSTSSGTQYEQY
v_gene: TRBV5-1; abundance: few; CDR3aa: ASSFESSGATYEQY
v_gene: TRBV5-6; abundance: .; CDR3aa: ASNPGQF
v_gene: TRBV7-2; abundance: .; CDR3aa: ASSSTGRVYGYT
v_gene: TRBV6-5; abundance: few; CDR3aa: ASSYEGHQVSETQY
v_gene: TRBV27; abundance: .; CDR3aa: ASSLTGVEEKLF
v_gene: TRBV30; abundance: few; CDR3aa: AWTLNRGHGYT
v_gene: TRBV7-2; abundance: .; CDR3aa: ASSYKRGVGYNEQF
v_gene: TRBV12-3/TRBV12-4; abundance: .; CDR3aa: ASSFGERDRQY
v_gene: TRBV3-1; abundance: many; CDR3aa: ASSQVDYEQY
v_gene: TRBV20-1; abundance: few; CDR3aa: SARDRQGRNSYNEQF
v_gene: TRBV7-2; abundance: few; CDR3aa: ASSLGLARETQY
v_gene: TRBV20-1; abundance: .; CDR3aa: SARDRSQKDIQY
v_gene: TRBV20-1; abundance: few; CDR3aa: SASRLAGDRNEQF
v_gene: TRBV4-2; abundance: many; CDR3aa: ASSRSQEVVEKLF
v_gene: TRBV28; abundance: .; CDR3aa: ASTSDWAGSNQPQH
v_gene: TRBV6-2/TRBV6-3; abundance: .; CDR3aa: ASSYSGRGYGSYNEQF
v_gene: TRBV10-3; abundance: .; CDR3aa: AISGQSSYNEQF
v_gene: TRBV9; abundance: .; CDR3aa: ASSVVGDGGYEQY
v_gene: TRBV2; abundance: .; CDR3aa: ASVRTGTYEQY
v_gene: TRBV9; abundance: .; CDR3aa: ASSQDGHSNQPQH
v_gene: TRBV4-3; abundance: .; CDR3aa: ASSQDKGLNTGELF
v_gene: TRBV20-1; abundance: .; CDR3aa: SAQTPNEQF
v_gene: TRBV7-2; abundance: .; CDR3aa: ASSLLQGAVEQF
v_gene: TRBV11-2; abundance: .; CDR3aa: ASSFRDKYYEQY
v_gene: TRBV9; abundance: few; CDR3aa: ASSGRDNGYIQY
v_gene: TRBV7-6; abundance: once; CDR3aa: ASSGTGVDNEQY
v_gene: TRBV28; abundance: .; CDR3aa: ASSLSLAGGQETQY
v_gene: TRBV20-1; abundance: .; CDR3aa: SARTSGQETQY
v_gene: TRBV20-1; abundance: .; CDR3aa: SARDVGQVSYEQY
v_gene: TRBV5-1; abundance: .; CDR3aa: ASSLLTVRTEAF
v_gene: TRBV12-3/TRBV12-4; abundance: .; CDR3aa: ASSFGQIQETQY